The 22 T cell receptor beta chains below all came from one sample that was sequenced in a study of blood T cell repertoires in COVID-19. Clones were read by immunoSEQ multiplex PCR, and TCRdb kept only the in-frame ones, dropping some. The sample records fewer than 250,000 clones, around 89% being singletons. The sequencing sample was made of PBMCs or T cells enriched from blood (not recorded which). These receptors originate from a man aged 50 to 59 who had been exposed to COVID-19.

The chain links TRBV27 to TRBJ2-1; D is perhaps TRBD2 (5 bases). Germline V gene data show CDR1 as MNHEY and CDR2 as SMNVEV (reference sequence). V was cut by 6 bases and J by 1 base, with 7 bases left in between. This CDR3 has 13 residues. CDR3 protein: CASRGSSYNEQFF. Here the CDR3 DNA reads TGTGCCAGCAGAGGGAGTTCCTACAATGAGCAGTTCTTC.

The chain couples TRBV7-2 to TRBJ2-5, with D unclear. This CDR3 region has 15 residues. The V gene lost 1 base and the J gene lost 3 bases, with 12 bases spanning the gap. Germline V gives CDR1 SGHTA, CDR2 FQGNSA. The CDR3 here is CASSLGGGLEETQYF. CDR3 in DNA: TGTGCCAGCAGCTTAGGCGGCGGATTGGAAGAGACCCAGTACTTC.

The rearrangement uses TRBV18 and TRBJ2-1, with D perhaps TRBD2 (6 bases). This CDR3 contains 16 residues. Germline CDR1 KGHSH, CDR2 LQKENI. V lost 3 bases to trimming and J lost 9 bases, with 21 bases between them. The CDR3 is CASSPTGTASPTEQFF. The CDR3 region has the DNA TGTGCCAGCTCACCTACCGGGACTGCATCCCCTACTGAGCAGTTCTTC.

Comments on this clone: Germline is not matched at one junction end, which may reflect a read error. The V gene is TRBV7-7, the J gene TRBJ2-5; 8 bases fit TRBD2. This CDR3 has 15 amino acids. The V gene's germline CDR1 is SSHAT and CDR2 FNYEAQ (reference sequence). The CDR3 region has the DNA TGTGCTAGCAGTCTTACCGGGACTAGTCAAGAGACCCAGTACTTC. Amino acids: CASSLTGTSQETQYF.

V and J are TRBV7-2 and TRBJ2-3; D unclear. This CDR3 is built from 13 residues. V was pared by 7 bases and J by 0 bases, with 8 bases between. Germline-derived CDR1 and CDR2 are SGHTA and FQGNSA. The CDR3 DNA reads as TGTGCCAGCACCCTCTCTAGCACAGATACGCAGTATTTT. This sequence encodes CASTLSSTDTQYF.

The V call is TRBV6-7, the J call TRBJ1-5; D is undetermined. TRBV6-7 is classed as an ORF, of uncertain function. The length of the CDR3 is 14 residues. Trimming shortened V by 0 bases and J by 4 bases, and 7 bases separated the two germline ends. CDR3 nucleotides: TGTGCCAGCAGTTACTCGCTAGAAAATCAGCCCCAGCATTTT. As protein: CASSYSLENQPQHF.

This chain joins TRBV7-9 and TRBJ2-1; TRBD2 agrees at 14 bases. Unmatched junction bases numbered 6, after V lost 3 bases and J lost 2 bases. Germline V lookup: CDR1 SEHNR, CDR2 FQNEAQ (reference sequence). The length of the CDR3 is 18 residues. The CDR3 reads CASSFYRTSGRTYNEQFF. DNA for the CDR3: TGTGCCAGCAGCTTTTATCGGACTAGCGGGAGGACCTACAATGAGCAGTTCTTC.

The V gene is TRBV10-3, the J gene TRBJ1-4; D gene uncertain. CDR1 is ENHRY, CDR2 SYGVKD, per germline. Trimming pared 0 bases from V and 5 bases from J, leaving 7 bases between. CDR3 length: 14 amino acids. The CDR3 loop reads CAISESGTNEKLFF. Written as DNA, the CDR3 is TGTGCCATCAGTGAGTCGGGCACCAATGAAAAACTGTTTTTT.

Worth noting for this clone: The same CDR3 is also encoded by other DNA sequences in this sample. V and J are TRBV28 and TRBJ1-1; D is possibly TRBD1 (5 bases). Germline-derived CDR1 and CDR2 are MDHEN and SYDVKM. CDR3 length equals 14 residues. V was shortened by 6 bases and J by 2 bases, with 13 bases between the two germline ends. CDR3 DNA sequence: TGTGCCAGCAGCAGCAGCCAGGGCAACACTGAAGCTTTCTTT. Amino acids: CASSSSQGNTEAFF. Together with reference TRBV28 and TRBJ1-1, the CDR3 gives the full variable domain: DVKVTQSSRYLVKRTGEKVFLECVQDMDHENMFWYRQDPGLGLRLIYFSYDVKMKEKGDIPEGYSVSREKKERFSLILESASTNQTSMYLCASSSSQGNTEAFFGQGTRLTVV.

This clone was observed a handful of times. CDR3 in amino acids: CASSEVSYSPLHF. The CDR3 DNA reads as TGTGCCAGCAGTGAAGTGAGTTATTCACCCCTCCACTTT. The J gene is TRBJ1-6, the V gene TRBV2; D is ambiguous. Germline loops: CDR1 SNHLY, CDR2 FYNNEI. CDR3 length: 13 amino acids. V was cut by 1 base and J by 8 bases, with 6 bases left in between. The whole variable domain, remainder taken from reference TRBV2 and TRBJ1-6, is EPEVTQTPSHQVTQMGQEVILRCVPISNHLYFYWYRQILGQKVEFLVSFYNNEISEKSEIFDDQFSVERPDGSNFTLKIRSTKLEDSAMYFCASSEVSYSPLHFGNGTRLTVT.

This clone was detected once. The J gene is TRBJ2-1, the V gene TRBV5-1; a possible D gene is TRBD2 (6 bases). The CDR3 is made up of 15 amino acids. From germline, CDR1 is SGHRS and CDR2 YFSETQ. V lost 3 bases and J 2 bases, leaving 12 bases between the germline ends. CDR3 sequence: CASSSVLAPYNEQFF. For the CDR3, the DNA is TGCGCCAGCAGCTCGGTACTAGCTCCCTACAATGAGCAGTTCTTC.

This clone was seen a handful of times. V is TRBV29-1 and J is TRBJ2-1, with a weak D call TRBD1 (5 bases). Per the germline V gene, CDR1 is SQVTM and CDR2 is ANQGSEA. The CDR3 contains 10 residues. V was clipped by 7 bases and J by 7 bases, with 8 bases between them. The CDR3 is CSGQTNEQFF. Written as DNA, the CDR3 is TGCAGCGGACAGACGAATGAGCAGTTCTTC.

This sequence joins TRBV5-6 and TRBJ2-7; tentative D call: TRBD2 (6 bases). Trimming removed 3 bases from V and 3 bases from J, with 16 bases in between. Per germline, CDR1 SGHDT and CDR2 YYEEEE. The CDR3 sequence is 15 residues long. The CDR3 spells CASSWGTEGFYEQYV. CDR3 coding DNA: TGTGCCAGCAGCTGGGGGACGGAGGGTTTCTACGAGCAGTACGTC.

This clone came up once. The chain links TRBV3-1 (or the pseudogene TRBV3-2) to TRBJ2-5, with D unresolved. CDR1 and CDR2 (germline): LGHDT, YNNKEL (reference sequence). The CDR3 covers 13 residues. The V end lost 5 bases, the J end lost 3 bases, and 10 bases lay between the germline ends. As DNA, the CDR3 is TGTGCCAGCAGCAGATTGGCAGAAGAGACCCAGTACTTC. Translated, it gives CASSRLAEETQYF.

The V gene is TRBV24-1, the J gene TRBJ2-1, with 12 positions matching TRBD2. Looked up from germline, CDR1 is KGHDR and CDR2 is SFDVKD. The ends lost 4 bases at V and 0 bases at J; junction bases unmatched: 9. This CDR3 contains 19 residues. CDR3 region: CATSDPRTSGTPSYNEQFF. Here the CDR3 DNA reads TGTGCCACCAGTGACCCACGGACTAGCGGGACCCCCTCCTACAATGAGCAGTTCTTC.

The V gene is TRBV20-1, the J gene TRBJ2-7; no clear D. Germline V CDR1 and CDR2: DFQATT, SNEGSKA (reference sequence). Trimming removed 3 bases from V and 2 bases from J, with 11 bases in between. This CDR3 is built from 13 residues. The CDR3, as DNA: TGCAGTGCTAGTTTGCTAGTGGCCTACGAGCAGTACTTC. Protein: CSASLLVAYEQYF.

A remark on this clone: A read error may produce the germline difference seen at one junction end. The chain joins TRBV13 to TRBJ2-1; 10 bases map to TRBD2. The CDR3 is 15 residues long. Germline V gene lookup returns CDR1 PRHDT and CDR2 FYEKMQ (reference sequence). The CDR3 loop reads CASNLAGGSYNEQFF. The CDR3 nucleotides read TGTGCCAGCAACTTAGCGGGAGGCTCCTACAATGAGCAGTTCTTC. Together with reference TRBV13 and TRBJ2-1, the CDR3 gives the full variable domain: AAGVIQSPRHLIKEKRETATLKCYPIPRHDTVYWYQQGPGQDPQFLISFYEKMQSDKGSIPDRFSAQQFSDYHSELNMSSLELGDSALYFCASNLAGGSYNEQFFGPGTRLTVL.

The chain carries TRBV27 and TRBJ1-2; TRBD1 matches at 8 bases. V lost 5 bases to trimming and J lost 6 bases; unmatched junction nucleotides: 14. This CDR3 has 16 amino acids. The germline V gene has CDR1 MNHEY and CDR2 SMNVEV (reference sequence). The CDR3, as DNA: TGTGCCAGCAGTGCGTACCCCGGACAGGGTTGGGATGGCTACACCTTC. As protein: CASSAYPGQGWDGYTF.

This chain joins TRBV5-5 and TRBJ1-5, with unresolved D. With 3 bases removed from V and 5 bases from J, the gap between germline ends came to 15 bases. From germline, CDR1 is SGHKS and CDR2 YYEKEE (reference sequence). The CDR3 is made up of 15 amino acids. Written as DNA, the CDR3 is TGTGCCAGCAGCTCGGATCACGGAGCATATCAGCCCCAGCATTTT. It specifies CASSSDHGAYQPQHF.

This clone was counted only a few times. V is TRBV9 and J is TRBJ1-1; D not certain. V lost 4 bases, J lost 2 bases, and 9 bases lay in between. CDR1 and CDR2 from the germline V gene are SGDLS and YYNGEE. CDR3 size: 13 residues. The CDR3 here is CASSHSVNTEAFF. The CDR3 DNA reads as TGTGCCAGCAGCCATTCAGTAAACACTGAAGCTTTCTTT.

V usage is TRBV5-6 and J usage is TRBJ1-6, with 8 bases that match TRBD1. CDR1 SGHDT and CDR2 YYEEEE come from the germline V gene. The CDR3 runs 13 residues. The junction had 2 bases not matched to a gene; V was cut back by 4 bases and J by 8 bases. The CDR3 region is CASSEDRDSPLHF. CDR3 coding DNA: TGTGCCAGCAGCGAGGACAGGGATTCACCCCTCCACTTT.

V is TRBV5-1 and J is TRBJ2-5; TRBD2 is a possible D gene (5 bases). Trimming removed 3 bases from V and 3 bases from J, with 9 bases in between. The CDR3 totals 13 residues. Germline-derived CDR1 and CDR2 are SGHRS and YFSETQ. Written as DNA, the CDR3 is TGCGCCAGCAGCTCACTAGTTGAAGAGACCCAGTACTTC. This translates into CASSSLVEETQYF.